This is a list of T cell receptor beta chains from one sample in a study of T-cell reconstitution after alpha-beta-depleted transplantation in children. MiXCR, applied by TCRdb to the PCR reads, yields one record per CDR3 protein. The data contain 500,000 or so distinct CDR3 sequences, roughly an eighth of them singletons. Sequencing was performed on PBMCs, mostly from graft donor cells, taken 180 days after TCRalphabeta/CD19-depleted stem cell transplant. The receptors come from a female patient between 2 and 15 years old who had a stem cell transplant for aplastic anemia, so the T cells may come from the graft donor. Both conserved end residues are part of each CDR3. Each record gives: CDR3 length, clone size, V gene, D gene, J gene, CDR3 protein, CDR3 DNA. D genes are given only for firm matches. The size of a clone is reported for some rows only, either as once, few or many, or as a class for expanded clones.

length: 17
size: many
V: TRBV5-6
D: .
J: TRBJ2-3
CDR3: CASSLTPQGGSTDTQYF
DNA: TGTGCCAGCAGCTTAACACCCCAGGGCGGGAGCACAGATACGCAGTATTTT

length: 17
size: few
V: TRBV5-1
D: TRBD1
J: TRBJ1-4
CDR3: CASSPTGGSATNEKLFF
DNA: TGCGCCAGCAGCCCGACAGGGGGGAGCGCAACTAATGAAAAACTGTTTTTT

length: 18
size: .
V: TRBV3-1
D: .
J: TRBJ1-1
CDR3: CASSQIIGGHGMNTEAFF
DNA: TGTGCCAGCAGCCAGATAATAGGGGGTCATGGGATGAACACTGAAGCTTTCTTT

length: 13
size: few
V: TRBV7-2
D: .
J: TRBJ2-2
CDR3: CASSLDTTGELFF
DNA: TGTGCCAGCAGCTTAGATACCACCGGGGAGCTGTTTTTT

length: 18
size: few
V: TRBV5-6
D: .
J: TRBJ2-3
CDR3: CASSWVGTRNRRTVTQYF
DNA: TGTGCCAGCAGCTGGGTGGGGACCCGAAACCGGCGCACAGTCACGCAGTATTTT

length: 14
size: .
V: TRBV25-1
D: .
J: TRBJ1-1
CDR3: CASSMSITGTEAFF
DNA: TGTGCCAGCAGTATGTCGATTACGGGCACTGAAGCTTTCTTT

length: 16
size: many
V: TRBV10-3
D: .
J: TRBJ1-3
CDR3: CAISEPTGYSGNTIYF
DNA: TGTGCCATCAGTGAGCCAACAGGGTACTCTGGAAACACCATATATTTT

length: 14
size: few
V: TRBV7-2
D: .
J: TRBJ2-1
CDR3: CASPQGSSYNEQFF
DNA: TGTGCCAGCCCCCAGGGGAGCTCCTACAATGAGCAGTTCTTC

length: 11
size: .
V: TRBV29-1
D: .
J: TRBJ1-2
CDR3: CSVDPGKGYTF
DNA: TGCAGCGTTGACCCGGGGAAGGGCTACACCTTC

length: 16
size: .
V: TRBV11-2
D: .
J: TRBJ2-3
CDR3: CASSSVWDWDSDTQYF
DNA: TGTGCCAGCAGCTCGGTGTGGGACTGGGATTCAGATACGCAGTATTTT

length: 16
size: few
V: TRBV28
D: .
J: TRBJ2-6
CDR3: CASSYSERSGANGLTF
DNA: TGTGCCAGCAGTTACTCCGAGAGATCTGGGGCCAACGGCCTGACTTTC

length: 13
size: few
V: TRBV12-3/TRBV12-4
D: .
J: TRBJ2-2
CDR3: CASRLTGAGELFF
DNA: TGTGCCAGCAGGCTGACGGGGGCCGGGGAGCTGTTTTTT

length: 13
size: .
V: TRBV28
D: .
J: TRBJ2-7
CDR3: CASSRPPNYEQYF
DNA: TGTGCCAGCAGTCGACCCCCAAACTACGAGCAGTACTTC

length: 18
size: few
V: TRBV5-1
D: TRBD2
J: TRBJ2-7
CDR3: CASSPGLAGGPGNYEQYF
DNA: TGCGCCAGCAGCCCGGGACTAGCGGGAGGGCCCGGGAACTACGAGCAGTACTTC

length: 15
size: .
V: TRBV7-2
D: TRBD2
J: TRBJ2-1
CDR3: CASSLDGRSIDEQFF
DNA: TGTGCCAGCAGCTTAGACGGGAGGTCTATCGATGAGCAGTTCTTC

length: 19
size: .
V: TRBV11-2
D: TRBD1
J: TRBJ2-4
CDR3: CASSPKRDRGFRVQNIQYF
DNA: TGTGCCAGCAGCCCTAAGCGGGACAGGGGGTTCCGCGTCCAAAACATTCAGTACTTC

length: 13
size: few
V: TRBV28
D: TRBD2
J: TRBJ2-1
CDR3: CASDGTSRNEQFF
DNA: TGTGCCAGCGACGGGACTAGCCGAAATGAGCAGTTCTTC

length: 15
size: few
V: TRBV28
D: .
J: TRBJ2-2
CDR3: CASRETLANTGELFF
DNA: TGTGCCAGCAGGGAGACTCTCGCGAACACCGGGGAGCTGTTTTTT

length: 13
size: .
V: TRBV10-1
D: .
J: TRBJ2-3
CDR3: CASSVDSAGTQYF
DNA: TGCGCCAGCAGTGTGGACTCGGCGGGTACGCAGTATTTT